Detailed here is one T cell receptor beta chain. Its antigen is currently unknown. None of the patients had undergone any treatment ahead of thyroid surgery. The length of the CDR3 is 14 residues. Trimming removed 5 bases at V and 3 bases at J, with 14 bases between. Germline lookup yields CDR1 MNHNS and CDR2 SASEGT. In the original processing: Clinicopathological groups differed in CDR3, with these differences serving to build a distant-metastasis classifier for papillary thyroid cancer. TCRdb ran MiXCR on the PCR reads. The authors' filters were not applied to this entry. The profile covers around 15,000 clones, with 24% appearing a single time and less than 15% taken by the ten largest. The record originates from a study of metastatic and nonmetastatic thyroid tumors. Study in general: It was across blood and tumor or nodule tissue from malignant and benign thyroid patients that repertoires were compared.

Whole-study findings and limits: It was reported that TCR beta diversity was significantly higher in malignant thyroid tumors than benign nodules, in blood and tumor.

This clonotype was sampled from a male donor with papillary thyroid cancer or a benign thyroid nodule (not recorded which). Some clones in this sample may be carry-over from other donors' samples. The sequencing input was tumor tissue. This sequence joins TRBV6-1 and TRBJ2-7; D unclear. Here the CDR3 DNA reads TGTGCCAGCAGTATGGTACCGTCGCTCTACGAGCAGTACTTC. Protein sequence: CASSMVPSLYEQYF.